The entry below describes one T cell receptor (beta chain). These data come from a study of shared clonotypes between healthy human individuals. Produced via immunoSEQ multiplex PCR; TCRdb's table is partial and in-frame only. This table holds roughly 2 million clones, 85% to 95% found once. The CDR3 runs to 19 residues. The germline gives CDR1 LNHNV, CDR2 YYDKDF (reference sequence). Germline trimming cut 1 base from V and 3 bases from J; bases unmatched to any gene: 12. Sequencing was carried out using naive CD4+ T cells sorted from blood. The subset: CD45RA+ positively selected. The chain recombines TRBV15 with TRBJ2-3; 11 positions match TRBD2. This TCR was recovered from a man younger than 30 in good health. The CDR3 region is CATSRGVAGGLTRTDTQYF. In DNA, the CDR3 is TGTGCCACCAGCAGAGGAGTAGCGGGGGGGCTTACCAGGACAGATACGCAGTATTTT.